The rows below give T cell receptor beta chains drawn from one sample of a study of T cells in Graves' hyperthyroidism and ophthalmopathy. One entry per CDR3 protein results from TCRdb running MiXCR on the multiplex PCR reads. The sample consists of 300,000 to 450,000 distinct CDR3 sequences, 15% to 20% of them appearing once. Sample: blood. These receptors originate from a woman in her thirties or forties with Graves' ophthalmopathy. Both conserved end residues are part of each CDR3. A D gene is named only where the DNA matches it firmly. Clone size is not always given. Where it is, it says once, few, many or a class for expanded clones.

15,TRBV11-2,many,TRBJ2-4,TRBD1,TGTGCCAGCAGCTTAATCCGGGACAGGGTCCACATTCAGTACTTC,CASSLIRDRVHIQYF
14,TRBV12-3/TRBV12-4,NA,TRBJ1-1,NA,TGTGCCAGCAGTTCTGCCAGACTGAACACTGAAGCTTTCTTT,CASSSARLNTEAFF
17,TRBV24-1,NA,TRBJ2-6,NA,TGTGCCACCAGTGAGACTACAGGGAACGCTGGGGCCAACGTCCTGACTTTC,CATSETTGNAGANVLTF
17,TRBV28,NA,TRBJ2-7,TRBD2,TGTGCCAGCAGTTCGGGACTAGCGGGAGGGCCAATGTACGAGCAGTACTTC,CASSSGLAGGPMYEQYF
14,TRBV28,many,TRBJ1-1,NA,TGTGCCAGCAGGCGCCGAGGGTTGCGCTCTGAAGCTTTCTTT,CASRRRGLRSEAFF
13,TRBV27,NA,TRBJ1-1,NA,TGTGCCAGCAGTCCCTGGACAACCACTGAAGCTTTCTTT,CASSPWTTTEAFF
15,TRBV20-1,many,TRBJ1-1,TRBD1,TGCAGTGCTAGAGTGACAGGGCTCTCGAACACTGAAGCTTTCTTT,CSARVTGLSNTEAFF
13,TRBV7-9,many,TRBJ1-1,NA,TGTGCCAGCAGCCGGTCCGGCGCCACTGAAGCTTTCTTT,CASSRSGATEAFF
17,TRBV7-2,many,TRBJ2-7,TRBD2,TGTGCCAGCAGCTTAGGGTCTAGCGGGAGGGCATATTACGAGCAGTACTTC,CASSLGSSGRAYYEQYF
14,TRBV6-1,NA,TRBJ1-3,NA,TGTGCCAGCCAAAAAGTTGAGACTGGAAACACCATATATTTT,CASQKVETGNTIYF
13,TRBV10-3,many,TRBJ2-2,NA,TGTGCCATCAATCCTGGGAACACCGGGGAGCTGTTTTTT,CAINPGNTGELFF
14,TRBV5-1,NA,TRBJ2-7,TRBD1,TGCGCCAGCAGAGCGGGACAGGGTTACTACGAGCAGTACTTC,CASRAGQGYYEQYF
15,TRBV9,many,TRBJ1-1,TRBD1,TGTGCCAGCAGCGCATCCGGGACAGAGAACACTGAAGCTTTCTTT,CASSASGTENTEAFF
15,TRBV30,many,TRBJ1-2,TRBD1,TGTGCCTGGAGTGGAGGGACAGGGTTTTACTATGGCTACACCTTC,CAWSGGTGFYYGYTF
14,TRBV6-1,NA,TRBJ2-1,TRBD2,TGTGCCAGCAGACGAGGACTAGCGGGACAAGAGCAGTTCTTC,CASRRGLAGQEQFF
14,TRBV12-3/TRBV12-4,many,TRBJ1-1,NA,TGTGCCAGCAGCCAAGGGACCGTTATGACTGAAGCTTTCTTT,CASSQGTVMTEAFF
15,TRBV7-7,many,TRBJ2-7,NA,TGTGCCAGCAGCTTAGGAACAGCCACTACGGACGAGCAGTACTTC,CASSLGTATTDEQYF
14,TRBV15,NA,TRBJ2-7,NA,TGTGCCACCAGCGGTTCTAGCACTGGTTACGAGCAGTACTTC,CATSGSSTGYEQYF
15,TRBV28,many,TRBJ1-5,NA,TGTGCCAGCAGAGATACGACAGGCACCAATCAGCCCCAGCATTTT,CASRDTTGTNQPQHF
15,TRBV25-1,many,TRBJ1-2,NA,TGTGCCAGCAGTGATGGGGTCAGCCCGACCTATGGCTACACCTTC,CASSDGVSPTYGYTF
14,TRBV6-1,many,TRBJ2-2,NA,TGTGCCATGGGATCGGGGGCGGAGACCGGGGAGCTGTTTTTT,CAMGSGAETGELFF
11,TRBV6-1,many,TRBJ2-3,NA,TGTGCCAGCAGTGAACGAGATACGCAGTATTTT,CASSERDTQYF
15,TRBV5-1,many,TRBJ1-2,NA,TGCGCCAGCAGCTCGCTTACAGGATACGGCTATGGCTACACCTTC,CASSSLTGYGYGYTF
14,TRBV20-1,many,TRBJ1-1,TRBD1,TGCAGCTACCGGGACAGAAGATCGAACACTGAAGCTTTCTTT,CSYRDRRSNTEAFF
18,TRBV11-2,many,TRBJ2-2,NA,TGTGCCAGCAGCCCAGCATCCACCCACGGACCGAACACCGGGGAGCTGTTTTTT,CASSPASTHGPNTGELFF
11,TRBV13,many,TRBJ1-1,NA,TGTGCCAGCAGCTCCGGGACACCAACCTTCTTT,CASSSGTPTFF
15,TRBV5-1,many,TRBJ2-2,NA,TGCGCCAGCAGCTTGGGCCCGGGAATCAAAGGGGAGCTGTTTTTT,CASSLGPGIKGELFF
16,TRBV28,NA,TRBJ2-7,NA,TGTGCCAGCAGTTTATTCGCTAGCGAGACCTCCTACGAGCAGTACTTC,CASSLFASETSYEQYF
15,TRBV12-3/TRBV12-4,NA,TRBJ1-2,NA,TGTGCCAGCAGTCCGATGAGGGGTAGGAGCTATGGCTACACCTTC,CASSPMRGRSYGYTF
14,TRBV6-5,many,TRBJ2-2,TRBD2,TGTGCCAGCAGTTCCGGGAGGAGGGGCGGGGAGCTGTTTTTT,CASSSGRRGGELFF
13,TRBV29-1,many,TRBJ2-4,NA,TGCAGCGTTATACAGCGCGTCCAAAACATTCAGTACTTC,CSVIQRVQNIQYF
17,TRBV20-1,many,TRBJ2-5,NA,TGCAGTGCTAGAGATTTTCACAGGGTATCGAACCAAGAGACCCAGTACTTC,CSARDFHRVSNQETQYF
13,TRBV29-1,many,TRBJ1-1,NA,TGCAGCGTTGAAAAGGGATTTGAAACTCTGGCTTTCTTT,CSVEKGFETLAFF
14,TRBV27,many,TRBJ1-2,TRBD1,TGTGCCAGCAGAGGGACAGGGAACATCTATGGCTACACCTTC,CASRGTGNIYGYTF
15,TRBV2,many,TRBJ1-2,TRBD1,TGTGCCAGCAGTGAAGTCGGTTCAGGGGGCTATGGCTACACCTTC,CASSEVGSGGYGYTF
13,TRBV30,many,TRBJ1-1,NA,TGTGCCTGGATATGGAGGGGGGACACTGAAGCTTTCTTT,CAWIWRGDTEAFF
13,TRBV29-1,many,TRBJ2-5,NA,TGCAGCGTTGCTTTGCGGAGTCTTGAGACCCAGTACTTC,CSVALRSLETQYF
16,TRBV11-2,few,TRBJ2-2,NA,TGTGCCAGCAGCTTAGATGGCAGGCTGAAATCCGGGGAGCTGTTTTTT,CASSLDGRLKSGELFF
17,TRBV28,NA,TRBJ2-7,TRBD2,TGTGCCAGCAGTTTACCCCTACTAGCGGGAGAAAGGTACGAGCAGTACTTC,CASSLPLLAGERYEQYF
15,TRBV3-1,NA,TRBJ1-2,TRBD1,TGTGCCAGCAGCCCCACCCCCGGGACAGCCTATGGCTACACCTTC,CASSPTPGTAYGYTF
15,TRBV15,many,TRBJ2-7,NA,TGTGCCACCAGCAGAGATAGTTTAGGAGTAGACGAGCAGTACTTC,CATSRDSLGVDEQYF
13,TRBV27,many,TRBJ2-5,NA,TGTGCCAGCAGTTTATCCCAGCTAGAGACCCAGTACTTC,CASSLSQLETQYF
14,TRBV6-2/TRBV6-3,NA,TRBJ2-7,NA,TGTGCCAGCAGTTATGTCCGCAGGACTTACGAGCAGTACTTC,CASSYVRRTYEQYF
16,TRBV12-3/TRBV12-4,many,TRBJ2-2,TRBD2,TGTGCCAGCAGGGGAGGAAGCGGGAAGAGTAACGGGGAGCTGTTTTTT,CASRGGSGKSNGELFF
16,TRBV19,many,TRBJ2-4,NA,TGTGCCAGTAGTATGAGCGTAACAAGAGCCAAAAACATTCAGTACTTC,CASSMSVTRAKNIQYF
15,TRBV7-2,many,TRBJ2-7,TRBD1,TGTGCCAGCAGCTTCCCGGACAGGGGGGTTTTCGAGCAGTACTTC,CASSFPDRGVFEQYF
16,TRBV3-1,few,TRBJ2-3,TRBD2,TGTGCCAGCAGCCCTTCGGGCGGGAGGGCCACAGATACGCAGTATTTT,CASSPSGGRATDTQYF
13,TRBV11-1,many,TRBJ2-7,NA,TGTGCCAGCAGCTTCATTCGTTCCTACGAGCAGTACTTC,CASSFIRSYEQYF
13,TRBV29-1,many,TRBJ2-7,NA,TGCAGCGTGGGGCTGGGGACGGGCTACGAGCAGTACTTC,CSVGLGTGYEQYF